This T cell receptor beta chain was profiled in a study of T cells in Graves' hyperthyroidism and ophthalmopathy. This clonotype has just a few counts. Its specificity is unknown. A much bigger clone sits one base away, suggesting this may be a read error. No conserved phenylalanine or tryptophan is present at the end of the CDR3, so a read error is the likely explanation. The source material, RNA transcripts, was used to amplify TCR beta CDR3 regions. First-round RT-PCR targeting the TCR CDR3 was performed with the HTBI primer set. TCRdb reanalysed the multiplex PCR reads using MiXCR and keeps one entry per CDR3 protein. The sample includes hundreds of thousands of distinct CDR3 sequences, about 14% of them seen just once. Study-level points and caveats: Blood held most thyroid clonotypes expanded above 0.001 frequency.

With duration under 3 months, ophthalmopathy was active: Clinical Activity Score at least 3, NOSPECS at least 4. Together with thyroid ultrasound, orbital computed tomography, serum thyroxine and TRAb, clinical symptoms were used for diagnoses. Fresh peripheral blood, about 10 ml of it, supplied the PBMCs. J was trimmed by 2 bases and V by 4 bases; bases with no gene match: 10. CDR3 length equals 16 residues. In germline, CDR1 is MNHEY, CDR2 SMNVEV (reference sequence). Sequencing was done on a sample of blood. This chain joins TRBV27 and TRBJ2-5; TRBD2 agrees at 7 bases. The receptor was derived from a woman between 50 and 59 years old with Graves' ophthalmopathy. CDR3 loop: CASSSSAGINQETQYS. In nucleotides, the CDR3 is TGTGCCAGCAGTTCCTCAGCGGGAATAAATCAAGAGACCCAGTACTCC.